The source of this T cell receptor (beta chain) is a study of blood T cells in healthy people across ages. Study-wide results and limits: Diversity estimates from one million T cells were considered underestimates.

Using a J-beta primer mix together with a sample-barcoded 5' primer, a second PCR was run for roughly 7 to 11 cycles. TCRdb analysed the 5' RACE reads with MiXCR anew, one entry per CDR3 protein. This sample carries hundreds of thousands of distinct CDR3 sequences, 56% of them seen once, and the ten largest clones take roughly 25%. V shed 6 bases and J 8 bases; nucleotides not matched to a gene: 18. The CDR3 extends over 16 amino acids. A remark on this clonotype: Its cognate antigen is unknown.

The receptor was isolated from a man between 40 and 49 years old in good health. Sequencing was done on a sample of blood. The V gene is TRBV12-3 or TRBV12-4, the J gene TRBJ1-2, with 7 bases identical to TRBD1. In nucleotides, the CDR3 is TGTGCCAGCAGAACCTCCTCAAACGACAGGGTTCGGGGCTACACCTTC. Translating it yields CASRTSSNDRVRGYTF.